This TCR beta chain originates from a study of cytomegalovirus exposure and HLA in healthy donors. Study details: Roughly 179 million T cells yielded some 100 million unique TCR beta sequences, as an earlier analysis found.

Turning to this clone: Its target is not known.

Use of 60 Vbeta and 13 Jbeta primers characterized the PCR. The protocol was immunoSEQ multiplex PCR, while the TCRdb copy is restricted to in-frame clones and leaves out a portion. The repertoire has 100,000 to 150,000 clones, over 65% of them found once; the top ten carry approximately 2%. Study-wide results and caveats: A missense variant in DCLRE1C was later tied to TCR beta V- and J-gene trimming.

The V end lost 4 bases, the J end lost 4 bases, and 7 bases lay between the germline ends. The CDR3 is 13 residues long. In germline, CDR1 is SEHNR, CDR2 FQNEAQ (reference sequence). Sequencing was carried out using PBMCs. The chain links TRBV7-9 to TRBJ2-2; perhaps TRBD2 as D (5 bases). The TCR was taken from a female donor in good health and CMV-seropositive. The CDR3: CASSSSGTGELFF. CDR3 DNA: TGTGCCAGCAGCTCGAGCGGCACCGGGGAGCTGTTTTTT.